These 31 T cell receptor beta chains share one sample of origin, sequenced in a study of T-cell reconstitution after alpha-beta-depleted transplantation in children. Preparing the TCRbeta library involved the use of unique molecular identifiers. TCRdb analysed the PCR reads with MiXCR anew, one entry per CDR3 protein. The sample carries about 300,000 distinct CDR3 sequences, almost 8% recorded once. The study, taken as a whole, reports: A year post-transplant, T-cell counts and diversity derived mostly from newly produced T cells.

Which antigens these TCRs recognize remains unknown. The source was peripheral blood, collected 360 days after TCRalphabeta/CD19-depleted stem cell transplant. The receptors originated from a female patient under 10 years old who had a stem cell transplant for Fanconi anemia, so the T cells may come from the graft donor.

The sample holds many counts of this clonotype. J is TRBJ2-5 and V is TRBV6-1; TRBD1 agrees at 9 bases. Germline assignment: CDR1 MNHNS and CDR2 SASEGT. The trim removed 6 bases at V and 2 bases at J, leaving 7 bases unmatched. This CDR3 contains 15 residues. The CDR3 DNA sequence: TGTGCCAGCAGAAACAGGGGGCTCGTACAAGAGACCCAGTACTTC. It translates to CASRNRGLVQETQYF.

The rearrangement uses TRBV29-1 and TRBJ2-2; possibly TRBD1 for D (5 bases). V lost 3 bases and J 0 bases, leaving 11 bases between the germline ends. There are 15 residues in the CDR3. Germline V gene sequence: CDR1 SQVTM, CDR2 ANQGSEA. DNA for the CDR3: TGCAGCGTTGACGACGGACACGCGAACACCGGGGAGCTGTTTTTT. This gives the protein CSVDDGHANTGELFF.

This clonotype was counted between two and nine times. The chain combines TRBV6-5 with TRBJ2-3; 10 nucleotides line up with TRBD2. Germline V gives CDR1 MNHEY, CDR2 SVGAGI. CDR3 length: 17 residues. V trimming: 2 bases; J trimming: 4 bases; junction bases outside the gene matches: 9. As DNA, the CDR3 is TGTGCCAGCAGTTACCTCAGCCAAGCGGGAGGGCCAGATACGCAGTATTTT. It encodes CASSYLSQAGGPDTQYF.

This clonotype was seen more than once but under ten times. The J gene is TRBJ2-1, the V gene TRBV24-1; 9 nucleotides align to TRBD1. The CDR3 length is 16 residues. CDR1 KGHDR and CDR2 SFDVKD come from the germline V gene. V lost 3 bases and J lost 8; bases outside the gene matches: 10. Written as DNA, the CDR3 is TGTGCCACCAGTGATGCGAGGTGGGACAGGGACGATGAGCAGTTCTTC. The encoded protein is CATSDARWDRDDEQFF.

The J gene is TRBJ2-5, the V gene TRBV3-1; no definite D call. The CDR3 length is 14 residues. Trimming stripped 0 bases from V and 1 base from J, with 6 bases between. In germline, CDR1 is LGHDT, CDR2 YNNKEL (reference sequence). As DNA, the CDR3 is TGTGCCAGCAGCCAAGATAGCAGCCAAGAGACCCAGTACTTC. Its protein is CASSQDSSQETQYF.

Many counts were recorded for this clonotype. The gene calls are TRBV5-1 and TRBJ1-1; D is uncertain. The CDR3 is 15 amino acids. Germline loops: CDR1 SGHRS, CDR2 YFSETQ. Trimming stripped 8 bases from V and 6 bases from J, with 23 bases between. CDR3 bases: TGCGCCAGTACAAGTGACGGGGTCAGTCCGCCTGAAGCTTTCTTT. Protein: CASTSDGVSPPEAFF. Full variable domain (missing parts from reference TRBV5-1 and TRBJ1-1): KAGVTQTPRYLIKTRGQQVTLSCSPISGHRSVSWYQQTPGQGLQFLFEYFSETQRNKGNFPGRFSGRQFSNSRSEMNVSTLELGDSALYLCASTSDGVSPPEAFFGQGTRLTVV.

This clonotype came up many times. The chain links TRBV12-3 or TRBV12-4 to TRBJ1-6; D call uncertain. Trimming pared 6 bases from V and 6 bases from J, leaving 9 bases between. This CDR3 region has 13 residues. This CDR3 is CASSRGRNSPLHF. As DNA, the CDR3 is TGTGCCAGCAGCCGCGGACGTAATTCACCCCTCCACTTT.

The chain couples TRBV30 to TRBJ2-1, with D maybe TRBD2 (5 bases). Germline CDR1 reads GTSNPN; CDR2 reads SVGIG (reference sequence). CDR3 length: 13 amino acids. With 1 base removed from V and 5 bases from J, the gap between germline ends came to 9 bases. CDR3 in DNA: TGTGCCTGGAGTGCCCGGGGTGACAATGAGCAGTTCTTC. It specifies CAWSARGDNEQFF.

This clonotype occurred many times. This chain connects TRBV7-9 to TRBJ1-1, with 12 bases that match TRBD1. The germline V gene has CDR1 SEHNR and CDR2 FQNEAQ (reference sequence). With 5 bases clipped from V and 6 bases from J, the junction kept 7 bases outside the gene matches. The CDR3 contains 15 residues. CDR3 sequence: CASSLPGQGASEAFF. The CDR3, as DNA: TGTGCCAGCAGCCTACCGGGACAGGGGGCCTCTGAAGCTTTCTTT.

J is TRBJ2-1 and V is TRBV7-6; possibly TRBD1 or TRBD2 for D (6 bases each). Trimming removed 5 bases at V and 0 bases at J, with 14 bases between. This CDR3 contains 16 residues. The germline V gene encodes CDR1 SGHVS and CDR2 FNYEAQ. CDR3 nucleotide sequence: TGTGCCAGCAGCGTCCTCGGGGGCGGCTCCTACAATGAGCAGTTCTTC. Translated: CASSVLGGGSYNEQFF.

This rearrangement joins TRBV20-1 to TRBJ2-5, with 7 positions matching TRBD1. The V gene's germline CDR1 is DFQATT and CDR2 SNEGSKA (reference sequence). The CDR3 spans 13 residues. Trimming cost V 5 bases and J 1 base; bases outside gene matches: 4. The CDR3 reads CSALGQAQETQYF. In DNA form, the CDR3 reads TGCAGTGCTTTAGGACAGGCCCAAGAGACCCAGTACTTC.

V gene TRBV18 combines with J gene TRBJ2-1; D gene uncertain. Germline V gene data show CDR1 as KGHSH and CDR2 as LQKENI. CDR3 size: 15 residues. Trimming shortened V by 6 bases and J by 14 bases, and 26 bases separated the two germline ends. CDR3 nucleotide sequence: TGTGCCAGCTCGTATGCCCCGCCGGAACCGGGCGGTGAGTTCTTC. Protein sequence: CASSYAPPEPGGEFF.

This clonotype has more than one count but fewer than ten. The genes are TRBV28 and TRBJ2-7; D remains unclear. Trimming took off 3 bases at V and 2 bases at J, with 8 bases between the two ends. This CDR3 contains 13 residues. Germline CDR1 and CDR2: MDHEN and SYDVKM. CDR3: CASSLNGAYEQYF. CDR3 sequence (DNA): TGTGCCAGCAGTTTGAACGGTGCCTACGAGCAGTACTTC.

This clonotype was counted at least ten times. The gene calls are TRBV27 and TRBJ2-7, with D perhaps TRBD1 (5 bases). The CDR3 is 13 amino acids. The germline V gene encodes CDR1 MNHEY and CDR2 SMNVEV (reference sequence). The V and J ends lost 2 bases and 5 bases respectively, with 10 bases between them. CDR3 in DNA: TGTGCCAGCAGTTTAGTAAAGGGGAACGAGCAGTACTTC. It translates to CASSLVKGNEQYF.

This clonotype has ten or more counts. This chain joins TRBV20-1 and TRBJ1-5; D is undetermined. Trimming left V 0 bases short and J 4 bases short, with 19 bases between. The CDR3 has 17 residues. CDR1 and CDR2 from the germline V gene are DFQATT and SNEGSKA (reference sequence). This chain's CDR3 is CSARDLGETGSNQPQHF. CDR3 in DNA: TGCAGTGCTAGAGATCTCGGGGAAACGGGTAGTAATCAGCCCCAGCATTTT.

This clonotype was picked up many times. CDR3 region: CASSDDGYEQYF. The CDR3 DNA reads as TGTGCCAGCAGCGACGACGGCTACGAGCAGTACTTC. The chain recombines TRBV12-3 or TRBV12-4 with TRBJ2-7; D is ambiguous. Trimming pared 6 bases from V and 3 bases from J, leaving 9 bases between. The CDR3 totals 12 residues.

The V and J genes are TRBV7-2 and TRBJ1-1; maybe TRBD1 (5 bases). The germline V gene has CDR1 SGHTA and CDR2 FQGNSA. The CDR3 runs to 15 residues. Trimming left V 1 base short and J 4 bases short, with 13 bases between. Here the CDR3 reads CASSLGGGGSTEAFF. The CDR3 DNA is TGTGCCAGCAGCTTAGGGGGCGGCGGATCCACTGAAGCTTTCTTT.

The chain combines TRBV5-1 with TRBJ2-7, with D hard to call. Germline V gene lookup returns CDR1 SGHRS and CDR2 YFSETQ. V lost 2 bases to trimming and J lost 1 base, with 10 bases between them. CDR3 length equals 14 residues. This CDR3 is CASSFRELSYEQYF. CDR3 sequence (DNA): TGCGCCAGCAGCTTTAGGGAATTGTCCTACGAGCAGTACTTC.

This clonotype appeared many times. Here the CDR3 omits its conserved ending phenylalanine or tryptophan, so a read error is the likely source. No DNA is shown, since the ends of the CDR3 on it are uncertain; the CDR3 is the one TCRdb lists. The chain links TRBV5-5 to TRBJ2-5; TRBD2 reflects the table's D call only, with no check against the DNA. CDR1 and CDR2 (germline): SGHKS, YYEKEE (reference sequence). The CDR3 is made up of 13 amino acids, end residues included. The CDR3 reads CASSLVVGQQIWC.

The chain recombines TRBV19 with TRBJ2-1; no firm D call. The CDR3 is 15 residues long. The V end was cut by 3 bases, the J end by 6 bases, with 15 bases between. Germline values: CDR1 LNHDA, CDR2 SQIVND (reference sequence). This CDR3 is CASSISGIAFNEQFF. Written as DNA, the CDR3 is TGTGCCAGTAGTATTTCAGGTATAGCCTTCAATGAGCAGTTCTTC.

This clonotype occurred many times. The rearrangement links TRBV10-3 to TRBJ1-1; D unresolved. Trimming shortened V by 1 base and J by 0 bases, and 9 bases separated the two germline ends. Per the germline V gene, CDR1 is ENHRY and CDR2 is SYGVKD. The CDR3 covers 15 residues. The CDR3 DNA sequence: TGTGCCATCAGTGAGTTGGGAGGCATGAACACTGAAGCTTTCTTT. This gives the protein CAISELGGMNTEAFF.

The chain recombines TRBV28 with TRBJ2-7; D is undetermined. The V end lost 5 bases, the J end lost 5 bases, and 10 bases lay between the germline ends. The CDR3 contains 12 residues. Germline V CDR1 and CDR2: MDHEN, SYDVKM. The CDR3 protein is CASSLTMHEQYF. In DNA form, the CDR3 reads TGTGCCAGCAGTCTGACAATGCACGAGCAGTACTTC.

Only a few counts were recorded for this clonotype. V is TRBV6-5 and J is TRBJ1-4; TRBD1 might be the D (6 bases). Trimming left V 2 bases short and J 8 bases short, with 12 bases between. The germline V gene has CDR1 MNHEY and CDR2 SVGAGI. The CDR3 has 14 amino acids. The CDR3 region is CASSYTNREEKLFF. CDR3 bases: TGTGCCAGCAGTTACACCAACAGGGAAGAAAAACTGTTTTTT.

This clonotype was recorded at least ten times. The V call is TRBV20-1, the J call TRBJ1-1; D not certain. V dropped 1 base and J dropped 5 bases, with 11 bases sitting between them. Germline V gives CDR1 DFQATT, CDR2 SNEGSKA (reference sequence). The CDR3 totals 13 residues. The CDR3 DNA reads TGCAGTGCTAGAGCTGATCAGGAAACTGAAGCTTTCTTT. It specifies CSARADQETEAFF.

This clonotype appeared a few times. The chain links TRBV27 to TRBJ2-5; the match to TRBD1 covers 8 bases. Unmatched junction bases numbered 10, after V lost 9 bases and J lost 7 bases. CDR3 length equals 13 residues. Germline-derived CDR1 and CDR2 are MNHEY and SMNVEV (reference sequence). The CDR3 nucleotides read TGTGCCAGTCGTCAGGGGGCGTCCGGGACCCAGTACTTC. It specifies CASRQGASGTQYF.

This clonotype was counted at least ten times. V usage is TRBV10-3 and J usage is TRBJ1-6; a possible D gene is TRBD1 (6 bases). The germline CDR1 and CDR2 sequences are ENHRY and SYGVKD. The CDR3 is made up of 15 amino acids. With 6 bases removed from V and 6 bases from J, the gap between germline ends came to 15 bases. DNA of the CDR3: TGTGCCATCAGCCTGGGTCAGGGGACTAATTCACCCCTCCACTTT. Protein product: CAISLGQGTNSPLHF.

This clonotype was seen at least ten times. The gene calls are TRBV5-1 and TRBJ2-7; D unclear. Looked up from germline, CDR1 is SGHRS and CDR2 is YFSETQ. The CDR3 runs 12 residues. With 4 bases removed from V and 7 bases from J, the gap between germline ends came to 12 bases. CDR3 residues: CASSLTSSEQYF. The CDR3, as DNA: TGCGCCAGCAGCCTAACGTCATCTGAGCAGTACTTC.

The chain carries TRBV5-1 and TRBJ1-1; D not resolved. V was clipped by 3 bases and J by 11 bases, with 14 bases between them. This CDR3 spans 12 amino acids. The germline V gene encodes CDR1 SGHRS and CDR2 YFSETQ. CDR3 in DNA: TGCGCCAGCAGCTCGGACCCCCGTGGGGCTTTCTTT. Its protein is CASSSDPRGAFF.

This clonotype was seen only a few times. V usage is TRBV6-5 and J usage is TRBJ2-3; 8 bases fit TRBD1. From germline, CDR1 is MNHEY and CDR2 SVGAGI. The CDR3 is 16 amino acids. The ends lost 5 bases at V and 2 bases at J; junction bases unmatched: 9. CDR3 loop: CASSLLDRGLTDTQYF. The CDR3 region has the DNA TGTGCCAGCAGTCTCCTCGACAGGGGCCTCACAGATACGCAGTATTTT.

This clonotype showed up many times. The chain links TRBV25-1 to TRBJ2-5, with D perhaps matching TRBD1 (6 bases). The V end lost 1 base, the J end lost 2 bases, and 14 bases lay between the germline ends. The germline V gene encodes CDR1 MGHDK and CDR2 SYGVNS. There are 16 residues in the CDR3. Written as DNA, the CDR3 is TGTGCCAGCAGTGAATGGAAGGACAGTTTACAAGAGACCCAGTACTTC. Its translation: CASSEWKDSLQETQYF.

This clonotype was counted ten times or more. V is TRBV20-1 and J is TRBJ2-7; the D is unclear. Trimming took 1 base from V and 3 from J, leaving 4 bases between them. The CDR3 is 11 amino acids. Germline assignment: CDR1 DFQATT and CDR2 SNEGSKA (reference sequence). The DNA of the CDR3 is TGCAGTGCTAGAGGCGTCTACGAGCAGTACGTC. Its translation is CSARGVYEQYV.